The clone carrying this TCR beta chain was observed a few times. This entry belongs to a study of blood T cells in healthy people across ages. The length of the CDR3 is 14 residues. Germline lookup yields CDR1 MNHNS and CDR2 SASEGT. Between the trimmed V and J ends, which lost 4 bases and 0 bases, there was a span of 9 bases. Alongside a J-beta primer mix, a sample-barcoded 5' primer served in a second PCR lasting about 7 to 11 cycles. TCRdb re-analysed the 5' RACE reads in MiXCR, keeping a single row per CDR3 protein. The sample holds roughly 500,000 distinct CDR3 sequences, about 26% seen once. The clonotype was recovered from a woman aged 70-85 years in good health. The chain couples TRBV6-1 to TRBJ1-2; a weak D match, TRBD1 (5 bases). Input material: blood. Here the CDR3 DNA reads TGTGCCAGCAGTGCCCAGGGATCTAACTATGGCTACACCTTC. It specifies CASSAQGSNYGYTF.